This T cell receptor (beta chain) stems from a study of blood T cell repertoires in COVID-19. Background on the study: Samples taken during acute and convalescent COVID-19 were collected in the United States, Italy and Spain.

This clone occurred once. Assay used: immunoSEQ multiplex PCR; TCRdb lists only in-frame clones, some missing. The sample shows about 200,000 clones, approximately 88% of them seen only once. Material: PBMCs or T cells enriched from blood (not recorded which). The source of this sequence is a woman aged 18 to 35 who had recovered from COVID-19.

The CDR3 loop is CASRLSQVNSPLHF. CDR3 bases: TGTGCCAGCAGGCTATCCCAGGTTAATTCACCCCTCCACTTT. The chain uses TRBV2 and TRBJ1-6; D is ambiguous. The germline V gene has CDR1 SNHLY and CDR2 FYNNEI. CDR3 length: 14 amino acids. V dropped 6 bases and J dropped 6 bases, with 12 bases sitting between them.